The 21 T cell receptor beta chains below all came from one sample that was sequenced in a study of cytotoxic CD8 clonotypes in ibrutinib-treated CLL (dated by TCRdb to about 2021). Library preparation was by the immunoSEQ multiplex PCR assay. TCRdb limited this immuneACCESS table to in-frame rearrangements with V and J called. A share of clones is missing; checked studies link under half to unresolved V genes, and the rest is unexplained. The sample table records about 120,000 clones; approximately 58% of these occur just once. The top ten clonotypes cover 35% to 40% of the sample. The sample's time point, from its label and the paper: around 2 years on ibrutinib. The sample in question was PBMCs, obtained after 24 months of ibrutinib treatment. Source of these receptors: a human donor with chronic lymphocytic leukemia.

This clone has more than one count but fewer than ten. V and J are TRBV30 and TRBJ1-1, with TRBD1 as a possible D gene (6 bases). The CDR3 length is 13 residues. Looked up from germline, CDR1 is GTSNPN and CDR2 is SVGIG (reference sequence). The germline V and J ends were trimmed by 1 base and 8 bases, with 14 bases remaining between them. The CDR3 loop reads CAWSEALGHEAFF. In DNA, the CDR3 is TGTGCCTGGAGTGAGGCGCTGGGACACGAAGCTTTCTTT.

The chain recombines TRBV6-6 with TRBJ1-5, with TRBD1 identical over 8 bases. The CDR3 is 14 residues long. The trim removed 10 bases at V and 4 bases at J, leaving 9 bases unmatched. Germline values: CDR1 MNHNY, CDR2 SVGAGI (reference sequence). The CDR3 is CATKTGAGNQPQHF. DNA of the CDR3: TGTGCCACCAAGACAGGGGCAGGAAATCAGCCCCAGCATTTT.

The V gene is TRBV9, the J gene TRBJ2-7; 8 bases are a match to TRBD2. V was pared by 4 bases and J by 4 bases, with 4 bases of the junction left unmatched. CDR3 length: 13 residues. Germline CDR1 SGDLS, CDR2 YYNGEE. The DNA of the CDR3 is TGTGCCAGCAGCCCCCGGGAGGGGTACGAGCAGTACTTC. It translates to CASSPREGYEQYF.

The chain carries TRBV7-2 and TRBJ1-1, with D possibly TRBD1 on 6 matching bases. Germline V lookup: CDR1 SGHTA, CDR2 FQGNSA. V gave up 5 bases and J gave up 0 bases, with 16 bases separating them. The CDR3 runs 16 residues. The CDR3 DNA reads as TGTGCCAGCAGCCCGAGACAGGTGGGATTGAACACTGAAGCTTTCTTT. It specifies CASSPRQVGLNTEAFF.

The genes are TRBV30 and TRBJ2-7; D unresolved. Trimming removed 5 bases at V and 6 bases at J, with 14 bases between. The CDR3 has 12 residues. Germline loops: CDR1 GTSNPN, CDR2 SVGIG (reference sequence). Written as DNA, the CDR3 is TGTGCCTGGGCCATGGGCCCCGGCGAGCAGTACTTC. It specifies CAWAMGPGEQYF.

The genes are TRBV10-3 and TRBJ2-7, with D tentatively TRBD1 (6 bases). V lost 6 bases to trimming and J lost 4 bases, with 16 bases between them. From germline, CDR1 is ENHRY and CDR2 SYGVKD. This CDR3 contains 14 residues. In nucleotides, the CDR3 is TGTGCCATCAGGACAGGAGAACCGTTATACGAGCAGTACTTC. Its protein is CAIRTGEPLYEQYF.

The chain joins TRBV29-1 to TRBJ2-7, with D hard to call. The CDR3 is made up of 12 amino acids. Germline V gives CDR1 SQVTM, CDR2 ANQGSEA. With 6 bases removed from V and 3 bases from J, the gap between germline ends came to 12 bases. CDR3 nucleotides: TGCAGCGTCTGGTCAACCATCTACGAGCAGTACTTC. Protein sequence: CSVWSTIYEQYF.

The rearrangement links TRBV30 to TRBJ1-4; the match to TRBD1 covers 12 bases. From germline, CDR1 is GTSNPN and CDR2 SVGIG (reference sequence). The ends lost 2 bases at V and 8 bases at J; junction bases unmatched: 9. The CDR3 runs 16 residues. The CDR3 bases are TGTGCCTGGAGTTCTAGAACCGGGACAGGGGGCGAAAAACTGTTTTTT. It translates to CAWSSRTGTGGEKLFF. The whole variable domain, remainder taken from reference TRBV30 and TRBJ1-4, is SQTIHQWPATLVQPVGSPLSLECTVEGTSNPNLYWYRQAAGRGLQLLFYSVGIGQISSEVPQNLSASRPQDRQFILSSKKLLLSDSGFYLCAWSSRTGTGGEKLFFGSGTQLSVL.

V is TRBV9 and J is TRBJ2-3; 10 nucleotides match TRBD2. The germline gives CDR1 SGDLS, CDR2 YYNGEE. V was pared by 4 bases and J by 2 bases, with 4 bases of the junction left unmatched. The CDR3 is made up of 15 amino acids. This CDR3 is CASSHSGGTTDTQYF. CDR3 sequence (DNA): TGTGCCAGCAGCCATAGCGGGGGGACCACAGATACGCAGTATTTT.

This clone was observed once. This chain uses TRBV7-2 with TRBJ2-3, with TRBD1 identical over 7 bases. Germline V gene data show CDR1 as SGHTA and CDR2 as FQGNSA. This CDR3 is 14 amino acids long. V lost 2 bases to trimming and J lost 4 bases; unmatched junction nucleotides: 3. CDR3 DNA: TGTGCCAGCAGCTTAAATAGGGGGCCAGATACGCAGTATTTT. This encodes CASSLNRGPDTQYF.

J is TRBJ1-2 and V is TRBV29-1; D not certain. Germline V gene data show CDR1 as SQVTM and CDR2 as ANQGSEA. The CDR3 runs to 14 residues. With 2 bases removed from V and 8 bases from J, the gap between germline ends came to 18 bases. CDR3 coding DNA: TGCAGCGTTGAACCCTTCGGGGAAGCGAGCGGCTACACCTTC. This encodes CSVEPFGEASGYTF.

The chain joins TRBV11-2 to TRBJ1-6; D unresolved. Trimming pared 4 bases from V and 12 bases from J, leaving 13 bases between. Per germline, CDR1 SGHAT and CDR2 FQNNGV. This CDR3 is 13 amino acids long. This CDR3 is CASSSRRVGPLHF. CDR3 DNA: TGTGCCAGCAGCTCTAGGAGGGTGGGACCCCTCCACTTT.

In its sample, this clone was seen a few times. This rearrangement joins TRBV7-2 to TRBJ2-5; D gene ambiguous. The germline CDR1 and CDR2 sequences are SGHTA and FQGNSA. V was pared by 1 base and J by 5 bases, with 8 bases between. The CDR3 is 13 amino acids. The CDR3 is CASSLVVRETQYF. For the CDR3, the DNA is TGTGCCAGCAGCTTAGTGGTTAGGGAGACCCAGTACTTC.

This chain uses TRBV25-1 with TRBJ2-7; 7 bases match TRBD1. The CDR3 sequence is 13 residues long. Germline V gives CDR1 MGHDK, CDR2 SYGVNS. V dropped 6 bases and J dropped 3; count of bases not matched to a gene: 5. In DNA, the CDR3 is TGTGCCAGCAGCAGACAGGGAAACTACGAGCAGTACTTC. Its protein product is CASSRQGNYEQYF.

The CDR3: CASVSVPTGVQETQYF. The DNA of the CDR3 is TGCGCCAGTGTGAGCGTCCCGACAGGCGTCCAAGAGACCCAGTACTTC. V gene TRBV5-1 combines with J gene TRBJ2-5; D may be TRBD1 (6 bases). V shed 8 bases and J shed 1 base, with 21 bases lying between them. CDR1 is SGHRS, CDR2 YFSETQ, per germline. This CDR3 has 16 residues.

The chain couples TRBV7-9 to TRBJ1-1; TRBD1 aligns across 10 bases. Looked up from germline, CDR1 is SEHNR and CDR2 is FQNEAQ (reference sequence). The CDR3 runs to 13 residues. The junction had 3 bases not matched to a gene; V was cut back by 5 bases and J by 6 bases. CDR3 loop: CASSRGQGSEAFF. CDR3 DNA sequence: TGTGCCAGCAGCCGGGGACAGGGGTCTGAAGCTTTCTTT.

This clone has more than one count but fewer than ten. The genes are TRBV7-8 and TRBJ2-1, with 7 bases identical to TRBD2. J gave up 1 base and V 3 bases, and 9 bases lay outside the gene matches. The CDR3 contains 17 residues. Germline V CDR1 and CDR2: SGHVS, FQNEAQ. This CDR3 is CASSLTGLAASYNEQFF. For the CDR3, the DNA is TGTGCCAGCAGCTTGACTGGTCTAGCGGCTTCCTACAATGAGCAGTTCTTC.

The gene calls are TRBV6-1 and TRBJ1-2; D not resolved. CDR3 length equals 16 residues. Trimming cost V 3 bases and J 7 bases, with 21 bases left between them. Germline V gene lookup returns CDR1 MNHNS and CDR2 SASEGT. Here the CDR3 DNA reads TGTGCCAGCAGTGACGGGCTCGTCCGAAAGGATGGTGGCTACACCTTC. It codes for CASSDGLVRKDGGYTF.

There are a few counts of this clone. V and J are TRBV7-9 and TRBJ1-2; TRBD1 agrees at 7 bases. Germline lookup yields CDR1 SEHNR and CDR2 FQNEAQ (reference sequence). The CDR3 is 14 residues long. With V trimmed by 5 bases and J by 4 bases, 7 bases remained unmatched. The CDR3 region has the DNA TGTGCCAGCAGCCGGGACTCAGGGGGCTATGGCTACACCTTC. The encoded protein is CASSRDSGGYGYTF.

The chain recombines TRBV7-9 with TRBJ2-3; D call uncertain. Trimming stripped 5 bases from V and 0 bases from J, with 3 bases between. This CDR3 is 12 amino acids long. Germline CDR1 and CDR2: SEHNR and FQNEAQ (reference sequence). The CDR3 DNA reads as TGTGCCAGCAGCCCCAGCACAGATACGCAGTATTTT. As protein: CASSPSTDTQYF.

This clone was seen only a few times. J is TRBJ2-1 and V is TRBV4-2; D ambiguous. Germline V gene sequence: CDR1 LGHNA, CDR2 YNFKEQ. Trimming took 4 bases from V and 6 from J, leaving 13 bases between them. The CDR3 length is 14 residues. The CDR3 DNA reads TGTGCCAGCAGCCCCCTCCCGGACCCCAATGAGCAGTTCTTC. Its translation is CASSPLPDPNEQFF.